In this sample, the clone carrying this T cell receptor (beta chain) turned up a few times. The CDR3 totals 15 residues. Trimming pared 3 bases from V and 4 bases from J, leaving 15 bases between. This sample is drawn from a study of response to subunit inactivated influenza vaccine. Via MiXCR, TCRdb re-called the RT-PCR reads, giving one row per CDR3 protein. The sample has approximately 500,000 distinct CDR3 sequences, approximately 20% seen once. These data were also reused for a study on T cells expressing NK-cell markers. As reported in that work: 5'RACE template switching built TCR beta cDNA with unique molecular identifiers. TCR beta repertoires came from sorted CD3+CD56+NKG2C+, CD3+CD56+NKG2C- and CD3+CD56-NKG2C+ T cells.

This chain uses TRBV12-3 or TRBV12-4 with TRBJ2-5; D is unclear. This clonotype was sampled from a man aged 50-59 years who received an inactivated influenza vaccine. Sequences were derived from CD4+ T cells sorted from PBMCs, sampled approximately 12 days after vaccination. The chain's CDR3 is CASSFVLPTAETQYF. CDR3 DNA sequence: TGTGCCAGCAGTTTTGTTCTCCCCACGGCAGAGACCCAGTACTTC.